A selection of T cell receptor beta chains follows, all from one sample in a study of T-cell reconstitution after alpha-beta-depleted transplantation in children. From the PCR reads, TCRdb called clonotypes with MiXCR, one entry per CDR3 protein. Of over 150,000 distinct CDR3 sequences in the sample, approximately 7% are singletons; the top ten hold less than 7%. The specimen was PBMCs, collected before TCRalphabeta/CD19-depleted stem cell transplant. Receptors originate from a boy younger than 10 with acute lymphoblastic leukemia, due to receive a stem cell transplant. CDR3s include the opening cysteine and the closing phenylalanine or tryptophan. The order of the fields is J gene, D gene, clone size, V gene, CDR3 protein, CDR3 DNA. The D gene is left open where the match is weak. Only some rows state a clone size, as once, few, many or a class for expanded clones.

TRBJ2-3 . many TRBV5-1 CASSVEGLQYF TGCGCCAGCAGCGTAGAAGGCCTGCAGTATTTT
TRBJ1-4 . many TRBV12-3/TRBV12-4 CASSLQVDEKLFF TGTGCCAGCAGTTTACAGGTTGATGAAAAACTGTTTTTT
TRBJ2-5 TRBD2 . TRBV20-1 CSAPRASGGAWLETQYF TGCAGTGCCCCACGAGCTAGCGGGGGGGCCTGGCTAGAGACCCAGTACTTC
TRBJ2-1 TRBD2 . TRBV24-1 CATTDSGRENEQFF TGTGCCACCACCGATAGCGGGAGGGAGAATGAGCAGTTCTTC
TRBJ2-7 . . TRBV28 CASTPPTRAGYEQYF TGTGCCAGCACCCCACCCACGAGGGCAGGCTACGAGCAGTACTTC
TRBJ2-3 . few TRBV5-1 CASSLSGSSTDTQYF TGCGCCAGCAGCTTGTCCGGTTCTAGCACAGATACGCAGTATTTT
TRBJ2-3 . few TRBV20-1 CSAEILVVDTQYF TGCAGTGCCGAGATACTAGTGGTGGATACGCAGTATTTT
TRBJ1-3 . many TRBV7-8 CASSPTGAPSTIYF TGTGCCAGCAGCCCTACGGGGGCTCCCTCCACCATATATTTT
TRBJ2-7 TRBD1 many TRBV29-1 CSVAPGQGNEQYF TGCAGCGTTGCCCCGGGACAGGGCAACGAGCAGTACTTC
TRBJ1-2 . many TRBV12-3/TRBV12-4 CASSLRPSYGYTF TGTGCCAGCAGTTTGAGGCCTTCCTATGGCTACACCTTC
TRBJ2-6 . many TRBV5-1 CASSLEGNGANVLTF TGCGCCAGCAGCTTGGAAGGGAACGGGGCCAACGTCCTGACTTTC